The source of this T cell receptor (beta chain) is a study of cytomegalovirus exposure and HLA in healthy donors. Study-wide results and limits: It is likely that the observed cluster of highly shared sequence variants was a sequencing artifact.

Note on this clone: Its specificity is not known.

PCR used 60 Vbeta primers and 13 Jbeta primers. Sequencing was performed with immunoSEQ multiplex PCR; in TCRdb, only in-frame clones are kept and a portion is missing. This table holds some 150,000 clones, approximately 80% found once. Donors had nominal health at sampling but likely had unrecorded immune exposures. V lost 7 bases, J lost 4 bases, and 10 bases lay in between. The CDR3 loop spans 13 amino acids. Germline lookup yields CDR1 MNHEY and CDR2 SMNVEV (reference sequence). The clonotype originates from a man under 40 in good health and CMV-seropositive. The genes are TRBV27 and TRBJ2-2; D is unclear. The sequenced sample was PBMCs. CDR3 protein: CASTYFPTGELFF. The CDR3 DNA sequence: TGTGCCAGCACCTATTTTCCCACCGGGGAGCTGTTTTTT.